This entry lists 13 T cell receptor beta chains sequenced from one sample in a study of T cell responses to AZD1222 COVID-19 vaccine. The protocol was immunoSEQ multiplex PCR, while the TCRdb copy is restricted to in-frame clones and leaves out a portion. The sample includes about 100,000 clones, around 87% of them seen just once. The sequences come from peripheral blood, collected 28 days after the second AZD1222 dose. Receptors originate from an adult who received the AZD1222 COVID-19 vaccine.

The chain links TRBV19 to TRBJ1-2; D ambiguous. The CDR3 covers 12 residues. Germline CDR1 LNHDA, CDR2 SQIVND (reference sequence). The V end lost 4 bases, the J end lost 3 bases, and 6 bases lay between the germline ends. CDR3 in DNA: TGTGCCAGTAGTAGAGGCCACTATGGCTACACCTTC. The encoded protein is CASSRGHYGYTF.

The chain recombines TRBV2 with TRBJ1-1; D gene uncertain. Trimming pared 1 base from V and 6 bases from J, leaving 9 bases between. This CDR3 is built from 13 residues. Germline V lookup: CDR1 SNHLY, CDR2 FYNNEI. The CDR3 reads CASSEGYSPEAFF. The DNA of the CDR3 is TGTGCCAGCAGTGAAGGGTACAGTCCTGAAGCTTTCTTT. The complete variable domain, with remaining parts taken from reference TRBV2 and TRBJ1-1, reads EPEVTQTPSHQVTQMGQEVILRCVPISNHLYFYWYRQILGQKVEFLVSFYNNEISEKSEIFDDQFSVERPDGSNFTLKIRSTKLEDSAMYFCASSEGYSPEAFFGQGTRLTVV.

The gene calls are TRBV5-1 and TRBJ2-2; D call uncertain. V gave up 1 base and J gave up 4 bases, with 8 bases separating them. The CDR3 spans 14 residues. The germline CDR1 and CDR2 sequences are SGHRS and YFSETQ. DNA of the CDR3: TGCGCCAGCAGCTTGACACTTCCCACCGGGGAGCTGTTTTTT. This sequence encodes CASSLTLPTGELFF.

V usage is TRBV5-1 and J usage is TRBJ2-1; D call uncertain. Trimming removed 3 bases at V and 8 bases at J, with 15 bases between. The CDR3 loop spans 14 amino acids. Germline values: CDR1 SGHRS, CDR2 YFSETQ. CDR3 protein: CASSSGRNEDEQFF. As DNA, the CDR3 is TGCGCCAGCAGCTCAGGCCGTAATGAGGATGAGCAGTTCTTC.

The CDR3 loop is CASSRLKGTEAFF. The DNA for the CDR3 is TGTGCCAGCAGCCGATTAAAGGGTACTGAAGCTTTCTTT. This chain joins TRBV7-2 and TRBJ1-1; D uncertain. The CDR3 contains 13 residues. The germline V and J ends were trimmed by 5 bases and 5 bases, with 12 bases remaining between them. The germline V gene has CDR1 SGHTA and CDR2 FQGNSA.

This chain links TRBV28 with TRBJ2-1; D perhaps matches TRBD2 (6 bases). V was pared by 6 bases and J by 8 bases, with 17 bases between. This CDR3 contains 14 residues. Germline CDR1 is MDHEN and CDR2 is SYDVKM. CDR3 protein: CASRGTPHLHEQFF. For the CDR3, the DNA is TGTGCCAGCAGGGGGACTCCCCACCTCCATGAGCAGTTCTTC.

The V gene is TRBV7-3, the J gene TRBJ1-1; D gene unclear. This CDR3 region has 13 residues. Germline V gene sequence: CDR1 SGHTA, CDR2 FQGTGA. The germline V and J ends were trimmed by 4 bases and 0 bases, with 6 bases remaining between them. The CDR3 DNA reads TGTGCCAGCAGCTACCATGTGAACACTGAAGCTTTCTTT. It translates to CASSYHVNTEAFF. The entire variable domain, with the rest obtained from reference TRBV7-3 and TRBJ1-1, is as follows: GAGVSQTPSNKVTEKGKYVELRCDPISGHTALYWYRQSLGQGPEFLIYFQGTGAADDSGLPNDRFFAVRPEGSVSTLKIQRTERGDSAVYLCASSYHVNTEAFFGQGTRLTVV.

This clone appeared a single time. Sequence at one end of the junction differs from germline and may be a read error. The J gene is TRBJ1-2, the V gene TRBV28; D may be TRBD1 (5 bases). Germline V gene lookup returns CDR1 MDHEN and CDR2 SYDVKM. This CDR3 region has 13 residues. CDR3 region: CASSRSESLVGAF. The CDR3 DNA reads as TGTGCCAGCAGCCGCTCGGAGTCCCTTGTGGGGGCCTTC.

The chain employs TRBV6-6 and TRBJ1-2, with D unresolved. Trimming removed 2 bases from V and 5 bases from J, with 15 bases in between. This CDR3 is 15 amino acids long. Germline CDR1 is MNHNY and CDR2 is SVGAGI (reference sequence). Written as DNA, the CDR3 is TGTGCCAGCAGTTACGCCGGAGCAGGCGAGTATGGCTACACCTTC. It is translated as CASSYAGAGEYGYTF.

CDR3: CASSPRTGRWNTEAFF. The CDR3 coding sequence is TGTGCCAGTAGTCCGAGGACAGGGAGATGGAACACTGAAGCTTTCTTT. V usage is TRBV19 and J usage is TRBJ1-1; 8 bases are a match to TRBD1. CDR3 length: 16 residues. The germline gives CDR1 LNHDA, CDR2 SQIVND (reference sequence). The J segment lost 1 base and the V segment lost 5 bases, leaving 9 bases of the junction unmatched.

The rearrangement joins TRBV19 to TRBJ2-5, with TRBD2 matching 14 bases. Germline loops: CDR1 LNHDA, CDR2 SQIVND (reference sequence). CDR3 size: 17 residues. V shed 4 bases and J 3 bases; nucleotides not matched to a gene: 7. CDR3 protein: CASSKKPGLAGEETQYF. CDR3 coding DNA: TGTGCCAGTAGTAAGAAGCCGGGACTAGCGGGGGAAGAGACCCAGTACTTC.

This sequence joins TRBV5-1 and TRBJ2-7; no reliable D call. The ends were cut back, 4 bases at V and 6 bases at J, with 17 bases in the middle. The CDR3 consists of 14 residues. Germline lookup yields CDR1 SGHRS and CDR2 YFSETQ. The CDR3: CASSPRYTSPEQYF. The CDR3 nucleotides read TGCGCCAGCAGCCCACGTTACACATCCCCCGAGCAGTACTTC.

CDR3 nucleotides: TGTGCCACCAGCAGAGATCGAGTGCGGTCCGGGGAGCTGTTTTTT. Its protein is CATSRDRVRSGELFF. The genes are TRBV15 and TRBJ2-2; D is unresolved. There are 15 residues in the CDR3. V gave up 0 bases and J gave up 6 bases, with 11 bases separating them. Germline V gene data show CDR1 as LNHNV and CDR2 as YYDKDF (reference sequence).